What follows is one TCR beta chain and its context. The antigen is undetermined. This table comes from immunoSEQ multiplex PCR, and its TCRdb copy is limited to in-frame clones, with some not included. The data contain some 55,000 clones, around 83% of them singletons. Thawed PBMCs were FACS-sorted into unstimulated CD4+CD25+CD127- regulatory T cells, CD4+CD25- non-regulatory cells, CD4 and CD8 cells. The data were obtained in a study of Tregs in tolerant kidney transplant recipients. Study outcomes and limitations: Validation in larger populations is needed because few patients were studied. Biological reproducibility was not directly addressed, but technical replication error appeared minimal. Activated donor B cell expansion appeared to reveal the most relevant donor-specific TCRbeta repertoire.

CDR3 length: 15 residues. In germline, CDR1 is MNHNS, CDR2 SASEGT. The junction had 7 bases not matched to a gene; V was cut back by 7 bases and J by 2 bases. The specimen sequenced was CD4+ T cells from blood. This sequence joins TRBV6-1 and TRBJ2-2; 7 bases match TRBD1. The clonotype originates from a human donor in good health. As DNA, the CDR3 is TGTGCCAGCAAGTTTGCAGGGGGTAACACCGGGGAGCTGTTTTTT. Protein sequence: CASKFAGGNTGELFF.